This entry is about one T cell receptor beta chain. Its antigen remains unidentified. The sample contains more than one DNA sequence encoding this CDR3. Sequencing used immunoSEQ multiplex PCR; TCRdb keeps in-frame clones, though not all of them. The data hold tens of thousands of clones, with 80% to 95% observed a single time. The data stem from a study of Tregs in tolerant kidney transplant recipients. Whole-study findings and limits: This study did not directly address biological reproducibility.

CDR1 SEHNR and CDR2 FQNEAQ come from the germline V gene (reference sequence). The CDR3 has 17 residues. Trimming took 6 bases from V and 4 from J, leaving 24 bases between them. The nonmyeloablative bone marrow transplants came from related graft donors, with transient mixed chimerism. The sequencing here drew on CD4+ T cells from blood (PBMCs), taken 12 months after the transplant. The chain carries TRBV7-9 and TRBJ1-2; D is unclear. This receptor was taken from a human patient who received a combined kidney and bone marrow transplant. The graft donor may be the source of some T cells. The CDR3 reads CASSRAIGVPLVYGYTF. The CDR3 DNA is TGTGCCAGCAGTCGAGCCATCGGGGTGCCTCTCGTCTATGGCTACACCTTC.